This is a list of T cell receptor beta chains from one sample in a study of regulatory T cells in long-lasting Graves disease. TCRdb called the multiplex PCR reads again in MiXCR, with one record for every CDR3 protein. The data show 300,000 to 400,000 distinct CDR3 sequences, 16% seen once. These same records also appear under a second study, on T cells in Graves' hyperthyroidism and ophthalmopathy.

The sequenced sample was peripheral blood mononuclear cells (PBMCs), obtained at new diagnosis, from a patient treated with antithyroid drugs. The receptor set was obtained from a man aged 40-49 years with Graves disease. The CDR3 runs from the conserved cysteine through the conserved F or W. A D gene is named only where the DNA matches it firmly. Only some rows state a clone size, as once, few, many or a class for expanded clones.

cdr3_aa	cdr3_nt	d_call	v_call	clone_size	j_call
CASSQGYYYNEQFF	TGTGCCAGCAGCCAAGGGTACTACTACAATGAGCAGTTCTTC	.	TRBV5-8	few	TRBJ2-1
CASSIGHAFYEQYF	TGTGCCAGCAGTATAGGACACGCTTTCTACGAGCAGTACTTC	.	TRBV2	.	TRBJ2-7
CSGRFGQETQYF	TGCAGCGGACGTTTCGGACAAGAGACCCAGTACTTC	.	TRBV20-1	many	TRBJ2-5
CASSEVPQGLKFNYGYTF	TGTGCCAGCAGTGAAGTTCCCCAGGGGCTAAAATTTAACTATGGCTACACCTTC	.	TRBV2	many	TRBJ1-2
CASSVSRGQGNQPQHF	TGTGCCAGCAGTGTGTCCAGGGGACAGGGCAATCAGCCCCAGCATTTT	TRBD1	TRBV2	few	TRBJ1-5
CASSQLPGQGHEQYF	TGCGCCAGCAGCCAGCTACCGGGACAGGGGCACGAGCAGTACTTC	TRBD1	TRBV4-3	many	TRBJ2-7
CASSPIWTGRTPVSNTGELFF	TGTGCCAGCAGCCCTATCTGGACAGGGCGGACCCCTGTTTCGAACACCGGGGAGCTGTTTTTT	TRBD1	TRBV28	few	TRBJ2-2
CSARPGQGPRETQYF	TGCAGTGCTAGACCGGGACAGGGGCCAAGAGAGACCCAGTACTTC	TRBD1	TRBV20-1	many	TRBJ2-5
CAWSIGRSNQPQHF	TGTGCCTGGAGTATCGGACGGAGCAATCAGCCCCAGCATTTT	.	TRBV30	few	TRBJ1-5
CAGSEQANTEAFF	TGCGCCGGCAGTGAGCAGGCGAACACTGAAGCTTTCTTT	.	TRBV10-1	once	TRBJ1-1
CSVSGGFSYNEQFF	TGCAGCGTGAGCGGGGGGTTCTCCTACAATGAGCAGTTCTTC	TRBD2	TRBV29-1	many	TRBJ2-1